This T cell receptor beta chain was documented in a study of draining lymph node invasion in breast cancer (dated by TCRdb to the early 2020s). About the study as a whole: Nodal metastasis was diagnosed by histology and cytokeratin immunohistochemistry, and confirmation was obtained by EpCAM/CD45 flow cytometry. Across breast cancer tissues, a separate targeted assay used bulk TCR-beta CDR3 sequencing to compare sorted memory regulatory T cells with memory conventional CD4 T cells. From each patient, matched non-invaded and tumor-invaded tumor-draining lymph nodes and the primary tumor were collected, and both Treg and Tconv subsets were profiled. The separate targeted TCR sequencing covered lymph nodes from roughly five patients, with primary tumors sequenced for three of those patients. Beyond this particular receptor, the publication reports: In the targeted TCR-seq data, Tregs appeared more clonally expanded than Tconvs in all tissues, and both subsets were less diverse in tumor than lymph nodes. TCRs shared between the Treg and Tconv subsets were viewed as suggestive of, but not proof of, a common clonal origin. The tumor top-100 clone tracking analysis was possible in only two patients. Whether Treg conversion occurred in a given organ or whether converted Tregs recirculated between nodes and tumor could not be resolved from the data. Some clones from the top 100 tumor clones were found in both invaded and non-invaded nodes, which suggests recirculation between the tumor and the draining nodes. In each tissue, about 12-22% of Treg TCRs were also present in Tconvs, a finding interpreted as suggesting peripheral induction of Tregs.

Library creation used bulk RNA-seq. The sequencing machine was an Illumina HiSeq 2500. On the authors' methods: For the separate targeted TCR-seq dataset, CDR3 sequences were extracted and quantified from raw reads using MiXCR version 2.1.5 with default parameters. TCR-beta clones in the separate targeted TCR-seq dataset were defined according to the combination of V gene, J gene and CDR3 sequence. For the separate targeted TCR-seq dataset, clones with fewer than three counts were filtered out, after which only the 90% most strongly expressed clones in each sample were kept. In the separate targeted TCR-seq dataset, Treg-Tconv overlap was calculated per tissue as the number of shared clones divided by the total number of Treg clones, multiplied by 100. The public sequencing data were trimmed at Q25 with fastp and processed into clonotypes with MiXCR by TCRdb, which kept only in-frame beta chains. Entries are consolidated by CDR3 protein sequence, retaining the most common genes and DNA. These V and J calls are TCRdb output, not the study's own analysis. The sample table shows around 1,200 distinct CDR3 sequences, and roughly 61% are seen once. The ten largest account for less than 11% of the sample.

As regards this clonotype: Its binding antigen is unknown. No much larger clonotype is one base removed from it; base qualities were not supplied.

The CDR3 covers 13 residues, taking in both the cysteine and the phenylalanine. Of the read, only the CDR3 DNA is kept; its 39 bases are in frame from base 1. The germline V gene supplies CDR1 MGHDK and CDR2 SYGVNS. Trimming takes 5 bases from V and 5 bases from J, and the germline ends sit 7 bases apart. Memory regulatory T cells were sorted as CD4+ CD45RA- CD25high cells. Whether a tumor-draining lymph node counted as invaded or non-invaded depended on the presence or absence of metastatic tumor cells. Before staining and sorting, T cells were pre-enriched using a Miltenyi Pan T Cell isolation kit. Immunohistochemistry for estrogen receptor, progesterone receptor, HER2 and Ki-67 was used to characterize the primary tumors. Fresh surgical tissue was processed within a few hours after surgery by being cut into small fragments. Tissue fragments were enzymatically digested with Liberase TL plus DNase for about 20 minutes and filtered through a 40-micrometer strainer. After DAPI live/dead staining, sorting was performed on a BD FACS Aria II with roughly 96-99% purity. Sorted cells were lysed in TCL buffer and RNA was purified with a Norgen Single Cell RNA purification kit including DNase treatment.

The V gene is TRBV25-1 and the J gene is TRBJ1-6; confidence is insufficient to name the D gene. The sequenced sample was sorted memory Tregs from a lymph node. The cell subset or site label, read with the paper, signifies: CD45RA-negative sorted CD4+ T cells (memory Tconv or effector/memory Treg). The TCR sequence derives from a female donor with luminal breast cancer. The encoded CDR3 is CASSPPNNSPLHF. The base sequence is TGTGCCAGCAGTCCACCAAATAATTCACCCCTCCACTTT.